This T cell receptor (beta chain) was obtained from a study of cytomegalovirus exposure and HLA in healthy donors (dated by TCRdb to 2016 to 2017). General notes on the study: In an earlier analysis of under 600 of the donors, 276 Gb of sequence data and roughly 100 million unique TCR beta sequences from about 190 million T cells were reported. An early release that covered more than 550 HLA-typed donors contained approximately 300 gigabases of sequencing data and tens of millions of unique TCR sequences. The genetic ancestry cluster associated with self-reported Caucasian donors included 81% of the 300 to 400 genotyped donors. The study aimed to test whether cataloging public T cell receptors could reveal signatures of past pathogen exposure. The T cell repertoires of under 750 subjects were profiled by immunosequencing and related to cytomegalovirus serostatus. In addition to the first cohort of several hundred subjects, a separate validation cohort of approximately 130 different subjects was used. The study combined high-throughput TCR immunosequencing, statistical association of individual TCRs with disease status, and machine learning to predict cytomegalovirus infection status. In a later analysis, previously published TCR beta repertoires from about 640 donors were re-analyzed and high-resolution HLA genotyping was added so that TCR occurrence patterns could be studied. Rather than drawing on any new phenotypic data, the later analysis identified candidate immune exposures from TCR beta sequences and the way those sequences occurred across donors. An earlier analysis of 450 to 750 of the donors used high-throughput TCR beta sequencing to judge whether each TCR beta V gene segment behaved as functional or pseudogenic. Donor age, sex, ethnicity and CMV serostatus were compiled alongside the repertoire data. In a later genetic analysis, genome-wide SNP genotypes for about three fifths of the 666 donors were used, and that subset was treated as a discovery cohort. Every discovery cohort repertoire had been produced on one sequencing platform. Both class I and class II loci were covered by HLA typing, at four-digit resolution. Typing coverage varied by locus: roughly 629-630 donors for A, B, C, DRB1 and DQB1; approximately 520 for DQA1; approximately 570 for DPA1; roughly 450 for DPB1. Five DR-DQ haplotypes were treated as single units for association and clustering because of strong linkage in the cohort. Among 300 to 500 genotyped donors of the cohort, an average of around 220,000 unique TCR beta nucleotide sequences was sequenced per donor, of which roughly 17% were non-productive.

The cohort was made up of roughly 670 healthy bone marrow donors. At the time of sampling, every cohort member was nominally healthy, though immune exposures that went unrecorded were likely present. The donor tested CMV seropositive and was one of the 289 seropositive cohort members. A peripheral blood sample was provided by each donor, and peripheral blood mononuclear cells were used for TCR beta sequencing. Genomic DNA was extracted from the blood cell samples with the Qiagen DNeasy Blood Extraction Kit. About this clone itself: Its specific antigen is unknown. No clone much larger than this one lies a single base away; base qualities are absent.

The paper as a whole reports these results and caveats: The study listed 164 TCR beta chains as associated with cytomegalovirus. Assigning TCR associations to individual alleles was difficult when HLA alleles, especially DR and DQ, strongly co-occurred. The 87-base-pair reads could not distinguish some IMGT-functional V segments, including TRBV6-2 and TRBV6-3, so those segments were excluded. The earlier analysis of approximately 540 of the donors excluded some 15 rarely observed V segments, including chromosome 9 orphons, because counts were too low. Most TCR sequences were observed very rarely across donors, whereas some public TCRs were present in many individuals. Because some donors lacked HLA typing at each locus, the association tests relied only on the typed subset. This cohort had only TCR beta chains sequenced, and the lack of alpha or paired-chain data limited which features could be detected. A cluster of highly shared sequence variants was judged likely to be a technical artifact of the sequencing pipeline. In vitro tests confirmed that a few of the cytomegalovirus-associated TCR beta chains recognize cytomegalovirus antigens. The authors suggested that the approach could potentially be extended to other disease states and immunological phenotypes. A later genetic analysis associated a missense DCLRE1C variant with V-gene and J-gene trimming of TCR beta chains, and an independent cohort replicated the association. Specific HLA alleles were associated with around 18,000 TCR beta sequences at a false discovery rate of 0.05 in a later analysis. In both the original and validation cohorts, the classifier was reported to diagnose cytomegalovirus status with high specificity and sensitivity. Linkage disequilibrium might explain the correlated functional status among segregating V segments, but an unknown experimental factor could not be ruled out. Immune exposure information for the cohort was limited to CMV serostatus. Sequencing depth was assumed to be roughly uniform across donors in the presence/absence analyses, though that assumption may not hold. In a later analysis, the rate of TCR association differed among HLA loci, with DRB1 alleles having the most associated TCRs and HLA-C alleles having the fewest. In a later analysis, HLA-associated TCR beta chains were found to be more clonally expanded and to have lower generation probabilities than equally common non-associated chains. A later analysis found that most CMV-associated TCR beta chains appeared HLA-restricted, with HLA associations seemingly driven largely by CMV exposure. Several of the top co-occurrence clusters appeared to be linked to parvovirus B19, influenza, CMV and Epstein-Barr virus, according to a later analysis. A later genetic analysis reported fewer N-insertions in productive TCRs among donors in an Asian-associated ancestry cluster than the roughly 700-donor mean. A further reported finding was that TCR beta sequences accurately predicted the HLA-A and HLA-B alleles for most subjects in the first cohort. In an earlier analysis of around 600 of the donors, most TCR beta V segments were observed in productive rearrangements about 87% or about 30% of the time, broadly matching IMGT annotations.

Receptors were amplified or captured by the immunoSEQ multiplex PCR assay. The multiplex PCR relied on a mix of 60 forward primers for TCR Vbeta segments and 13 reverse primers for TCR Jbeta segments. The CDR3 region of rearranged TCR beta genes was amplified from genomic DNA by a multiplex PCR assay. Amplified TCR beta libraries were sequenced as 87-base-pair reads on the Illumina HiSeq System. For the original study's pipeline: A later analysis tallied 80 million to 95 million unique TCR beta chains across the 610 or so repertoires, and some 12 million of those chains were shared by two or more donors. Raw reads were error-corrected and collapsed into unique sequences by a nearest-neighbor algorithm in which closely related sequences were merged to remove PCR and sequencing errors. To assign V, D and J gene segments, CDR3 sequences were aligned to IMGT reference sequences. For a sequence to be retained, a match of at least six nucleotides was required to both a V gene segment and a J gene segment. Rearrangements were called productive when the CDR3 lacked stop codons and stayed in frame with V and J; all others were non-productive. CDR3 was defined according to IMGT convention as the region running from the second conserved V-encoded cysteine to the conserved J-encoded phenylalanine. The earlier analysis of 500 to 750 of the donors excluded any sequence lacking an unambiguous match to a single V gene segment. An earlier analysis of around 600 of the donors classified V segments as functional when productive rearrangements were above 56.7% and as segregating when the standard deviation between donors was above 5%. A statistical classification framework was built to diagnose cytomegalovirus status from the catalog of TCR beta chain sequences. V and J gene assignment, in a later analysis, came from comparing TCR nucleotide sequences with IMGT/GENE-DB human TR gene sequences. A later analysis assigned CDR3 sequences and most-parsimonious VDJ recombination scenarios with the TCRdist pipeline. A later analysis defined each TCR beta chain by its CDR3 amino acid sequence plus V-gene family, and excluded reads lacking a unique V-gene family. A later analysis removed over 500 highly shared, low-generation-probability nucleotide sequences to deal with suspected cross-contamination and a sequencing artifact. A later analysis calculated a clonal expansion index for each public chain from normalized within-repertoire ranks of inferred template counts. Generation probabilities in a later analysis came from a VDJ recombination model fitted to out-of-frame rearrangements, and those results were checked against IGoR. In a later analysis, TCR-TCR, TCR-HLA and TCR-CMV co-occurrence was scored with hypergeometric tests, and a repertoire-size bias correction was applied to TCR pairs. A later analysis estimated false discovery rates by permuting HLA or CMV assignments 20 times. In a later analysis, co-occurring TCRs were grouped using DBSCAN, with TCRdist sequence similarity added in when clustering inside HLA-allele-positive subsets. Repertoires with fewer than 30,000 or more than 120,000 public chains were left out of co-occurrence clustering, as were four to six repertoires with anomalous nucleotide sharing. The immuneACCESS repertoire file appears here via TCRdb, limited to in-frame rearrangements. These files lack a portion of the clones; in checked studies, under half of the deficit traces to unresolved V genes, and the cause of the others is not known. V, J and clone size are those of that table, while D and trimming were read from the DNA. A total of 99,000 or so clones appear in this sample, about three quarters of them only once. In total, the top ten clones hold roughly a sixth of the sample.

Spanning cysteine to phenylalanine, the CDR3 consists of 17 amino acids. Only CDR3 DNA remains: 51 bases, in frame from the first base. Deletion took 1 base off V and 4 bases off J, with a span of 19 bases between the germline ends. CDR1 is given as SGHDT and CDR2 as YYEEEE, both from the germline V gene. The rearranged segments are TRBV5-6 and TRBJ2-3; perhaps TRBD2 is the D gene, with 7 bases matching. The clonotype was recovered from a man aged 55 to 69 in good health and CMV-seropositive. The sample comprised PBMCs. The base sequence is TGTGCCAGCAGCTTGACCTGGAGGGGGGGGCTGGCAGATACGCAGTATTTT. This codes for CASSLTWRGGLADTQYF.